The clone carrying this T cell receptor beta chain was seen a handful of times. The antigen is unknown. This specimen comes from a study of regulatory T cells in long-lasting Graves disease. Whole-study results and caveats: Among persistent patients, a larger number of public clonotypes were shared (about 3,000) than among newly diagnosed patients (around 980). Gene preferences differed: TRBV28, TRBJ1-2, TRBJ2-5 in persistent cases. Lower TCR diversity was seen in persistent Graves' patients than in newly diagnosed ones.

Trimming took off 5 bases at V and 1 base at J, with 14 bases between the two ends. The CDR3 runs to 15 residues. CDR1 is SEHNR and CDR2 is FQNEAQ in the germline V gene (reference sequence). Described time point: persistent/refractory GD, antithyroid drugs over 5 years with positive TRAb. The authors made the TCR library using RNA they extracted from PBMCs. Patients with Graves' disease were diagnosed by American Thyroid Association guidelines. Both iRepertoire HTBI primers and Arm-PCR of CDR3 regions were used to build the TCR beta libraries. TCRdb re-called the multiplex PCR reads with MiXCR, one entry per CDR3 protein. In the table there are hundreds of thousands of distinct CDR3 sequences, less than 25% of which are singletons.

This TCR was sampled from a female donor with Graves disease. The starting material was peripheral blood mononuclear cells (PBMCs), obtained when the disease was refractory, from a patient treated with antithyroid drugs. The V gene is TRBV7-9, the J gene TRBJ1-1; D is possibly TRBD1 (6 bases). CDR3 amino acids: CASSPKTTGNTEAFF. CDR3 DNA: TGTGCCAGCAGCCCTAAGACGACAGGGAACACTGAAGCTTTCTTT.